The 28 T cell receptor beta chains listed next were all sequenced from one sample in a study of Graves' ophthalmopathy and Graves' hyperthyroidism. Investigators amplified TCR beta CDR3 regions from RNA transcripts. RT-PCR with HTBI primers came first, then second-round multiplex PCR. TCRdb analysed the multiplex PCR reads with MiXCR anew, one entry per CDR3 protein. The sample includes about 400,000 distinct CDR3 sequences, approximately 20% of them seen just once. Specimen: peripheral blood. Receptors were obtained from a woman aged 18-29 years with Graves' ophthalmopathy.

The chain is built from TRBV6-2 or TRBV6-3 and TRBJ1-1, with 7 positions matching TRBD1. The CDR3 has 15 residues. V lost 6 bases and J lost 0; bases outside the gene matches: 7. The germline CDR1 and CDR2 sequences are MNHEY and SVGEGT. CDR3 sequence: CASRPRGGLNTEAFF. The CDR3 DNA is TGTGCCAGCAGACCCAGGGGGGGGTTGAACACTGAAGCTTTCTTT.

Only a few counts were recorded for this clonotype. Since a much larger clone is just one base distant, this may be a read error. The missing conserved phenylalanine or tryptophan at the end of this CDR3 makes a read error likely. The chain recombines TRBV30 with TRBJ1-1, with D perhaps matching TRBD1 (5 bases). The CDR3 is made up of 13 amino acids. With 3 bases removed from V and 2 bases from J, the gap between germline ends came to 10 bases. Germline loops: CDR1 GTSNPN, CDR2 SVGIG (reference sequence). CDR3 amino acids: CAWSEQENTEAFS. CDR3 DNA: TGTGCCTGGAGCGAACAGGAAAACACTGAAGCTTTCTCT.

Many counts were recorded for this clonotype. The V and J genes are TRBV29-1 and TRBJ1-1, with D tentatively TRBD1 (6 bases). The ends were cut back, 1 base at V and 0 bases at J, with 15 bases in the middle. The germline gives CDR1 SQVTM, CDR2 ANQGSEA. The CDR3 spans 16 residues. The chain's CDR3 is CSVEGPGGPMNTEAFF. CDR3 nucleotides: TGCAGCGTTGAAGGTCCGGGGGGCCCGATGAACACTGAAGCTTTCTTT.

V usage is TRBV11-1 and J usage is TRBJ1-1; possibly TRBD1 for D (6 bases). The CDR3 loop spans 15 amino acids. Germline CDR1 and CDR2: SGHAT and FQDESV (reference sequence). V shed 1 base and J shed 3 bases, with 12 bases lying between them. The CDR3 here is CASSLEPGADTEAFF. CDR3 coding DNA: TGTGCCAGCAGCTTAGAACCGGGGGCGGACACTGAAGCTTTCTTT.

This clonotype was counted ten times or more. The chain has TRBV20-1 and TRBJ2-7; D is tentatively TRBD1 or TRBD2 (5 bases each). Germline CDR1 DFQATT, CDR2 SNEGSKA (reference sequence). Trimming left V 2 bases short and J 0 bases short, with 11 bases between. CDR3 length: 14 amino acids. Written as DNA, the CDR3 is TGCAGTGCTAGATTCTGGGGGAGCTCCTACGAGCAGTACTTC. Amino acids: CSARFWGSSYEQYF.

Ten or more counts support this clonotype. CDR3 nucleotide sequence: TGTGCCAGCAGCGGTTCGGTCAGGAATCAGCCCCAGCATTTT. This gives the protein CASSGSVRNQPQHF. V and J are TRBV2 and TRBJ1-5; D remains unclear. V was shortened by 6 bases and J by 4 bases, with 13 bases between the two germline ends. CDR1 is SNHLY and CDR2 is FYNNEI in the germline V gene. The CDR3 is made up of 14 amino acids.

The table lists this clonotype with many counts. The chain employs TRBV6-5 and TRBJ2-7; TRBD2 matches 11 bases. The ends lost 6 bases at V and 1 base at J; junction bases unmatched: 8. Germline-derived CDR1 and CDR2 are MNHEY and SVGAGI. CDR3 length: 16 amino acids. The CDR3 spells CASSFGLAGSSYEQYF. The CDR3 coding sequence is TGTGCCAGCAGCTTCGGACTAGCGGGTTCTTCCTACGAGCAGTACTTC.

CDR3 DNA: TGTGCCAGCAGTGAAAGTGAGGGGGGGGGTGGCTACACCTTC. Translating gives CASSESEGGGGYTF. The gene calls are TRBV4-2 and TRBJ1-2; possibly TRBD1 for D (6 bases). Germline V gene data show CDR1 as LGHNA and CDR2 as YNFKEQ. The CDR3 runs to 14 residues. The V end lost 6 bases, the J end lost 7 bases, and 18 bases lay between the germline ends.

This clonotype has ten or more counts. A read error may be the cause here, since a much bigger clone is one base away. The CDR3 spells CASSAPGVAKNIRYF. CDR3 DNA sequence: TGTGCCAGCAGTGCCCCGGGGGTAGCCAAAAACATTCGGTACTTC. This chain links TRBV6-1 with TRBJ2-4; a possible D gene is TRBD2 (6 bases). This CDR3 region has 15 residues. Germline loops: CDR1 MNHNS, CDR2 SASEGT.

This clonotype was detected ten times or more. This chain uses TRBV14 with TRBJ1-1; no firm D call. CDR3 length: 14 amino acids. Germline CDR1 and CDR2: SGHDN and FVKESK. The germline V and J ends were trimmed by 7 bases and 0 bases, with 12 bases remaining between them. The CDR3 bases are TGTGCCAGCAACCAGCGGGGTTTGAACACTGAAGCTTTCTTT. It specifies CASNQRGLNTEAFF.

This chain joins TRBV5-1 and TRBJ1-1; no firm D call. This CDR3 comprises 13 residues. Trimming pared 0 bases from V and 6 bases from J, leaving 9 bases between. Germline lookup yields CDR1 SGHRS and CDR2 YFSETQ. The CDR3 spells CASSLDPRAEAFF. In nucleotides, the CDR3 is TGCGCCAGCAGCTTGGATCCCCGGGCTGAAGCTTTCTTT.

This clonotype was seen repeatedly, ten times or more. The chain carries TRBV28 and TRBJ2-7; either TRBD1 or TRBD2 may fit D (5 bases each). Germline lookup yields CDR1 MDHEN and CDR2 SYDVKM. This CDR3 is 15 amino acids long. V was shortened by 4 bases and J by 2 bases, with 15 bases between the two germline ends. CDR3 bases: TGTGCCAGCAGTTCGCCGGGACCGACCGCCTACGAGCAGTACTTC. Protein: CASSSPGPTAYEQYF.

This clonotype was seen at least ten times. V gene TRBV10-3 combines with J gene TRBJ2-7; 8 bases agree with TRBD2. The ends lost 0 bases at V and 2 bases at J; junction bases unmatched: 12. The germline CDR1 and CDR2 sequences are ENHRY and SYGVKD. This CDR3 spans 18 amino acids. CDR3 bases: TGTGCCATCAGTGAGTCGAGTAGCGGGAATACCCGGACCTACGAGCAGTACTTC. This gives the protein CAISESSSGNTRTYEQYF.

The chain joins TRBV4-3 to TRBJ2-4, with D perhaps TRBD1 or TRBD2 (5 bases each). The CDR3 length is 12 residues. The germline V gene has CDR1 LGHNA and CDR2 YSLEER. The ends were cut back, 11 bases at V and 14 bases at J, with 22 bases in the middle. The chain's CDR3 is CAPPAAGAQEYF. The CDR3 nucleotides are TGCGCCCCACCCGCCGCCGGGGCCCAGGAGTACTTC.

In this sample, this clonotype turned up many times. V is TRBV25-1 and J is TRBJ1-6; possibly TRBD1 for D (6 bases). This CDR3 spans 15 amino acids. Germline values: CDR1 MGHDK, CDR2 SYGVNS. The V end lost 2 bases, the J end lost 6 bases, and 11 bases lay between the germline ends. This CDR3 reads CASSEGRTANSPLHF. In nucleotides, the CDR3 is TGTGCCAGCAGTGAAGGAAGGACAGCTAATTCACCCCTCCACTTT.

The sample holds many counts of this clonotype. The V gene is TRBV2, the J gene TRBJ2-7, with TRBD2 matching 9 bases. The CDR3 loop spans 15 amino acids. Germline CDR1 and CDR2: SNHLY and FYNNEI. Trimming took 0 bases from V and 3 from J; bases not matched to a gene: 3. The CDR3 loop is CASSEASGSHYEQYF. The CDR3 nucleotides read TGTGCCAGCAGTGAAGCTAGCGGGAGCCACTACGAGCAGTACTTC.

As to this clonotype: Given a much more abundant clone one base away, this may be a read error. The V and J genes are TRBV14 and TRBJ2-5; D is possibly TRBD2 (5 bases). Trimming stripped 5 bases from V and 4 bases from J, with 23 bases between. This CDR3 has 17 residues. CDR1 and CDR2 from the germline V gene are SGHDN and FVKESK. CDR3 in amino acids: CASSSGWKAPPRETQYF. The CDR3 nucleotides are TGTGCCAGCAGCTCGGGGTGGAAGGCGCCACCACGAGAGACCCAGTACTTC. The full variable domain, completed using reference TRBV14 and TRBJ2-5, is EAGVTQFPSHSVIEKGQTVTLRCDPISGHDNLYWYRRVMGKEIKFLLHFVKESKQDESGMPNNRFLAERTGGTYSTLKVQPAELEDSGVYFCASSSGWKAPPRETQYFGPGTRLLVL.

This clonotype was seen at least ten times. This chain uses TRBV11-1 with TRBJ2-2; the D is unclear. V lost 1 base, J lost 0 bases, and 6 bases lay in between. This CDR3 comprises 15 residues. The V gene's germline CDR1 is SGHAT and CDR2 FQDESV (reference sequence). This chain's CDR3 is CASSLVSANTGELFF. In nucleotides, the CDR3 is TGTGCCAGCAGCTTAGTCTCCGCGAACACCGGGGAGCTGTTTTTT.

This clonotype was counted ten times or more. The chain recombines TRBV10-3 with TRBJ2-5, with 8 bases lining up with TRBD1. Germline CDR1 is ENHRY and CDR2 is SYGVKD. The CDR3 length is 15 residues. Germline trimming cut 0 bases from V and 5 bases from J; bases unmatched to any gene: 5. For the CDR3, the DNA is TGTGCCATCAGTGAGTCCACAGGGGGACACGAGACCCAGTACTTC. Protein product: CAISESTGGHETQYF.

The J gene is TRBJ2-7, the V gene TRBV30; no clear D. V lost 4 bases and J lost 6, with 16 bases in between. CDR1 GTSNPN and CDR2 SVGIG come from the germline V gene (reference sequence). The CDR3 is 13 amino acids. The chain's CDR3 is CAWKELTEGEQYF. The CDR3 region has the DNA TGTGCCTGGAAGGAGCTCACCGAAGGCGAGCAGTACTTC.

Many counts were recorded for this clonotype. The chain links TRBV6-1 to TRBJ1-5; TRBD1 is a possible D gene (5 bases). This CDR3 region has 12 residues. V shed 10 bases and J shed 5 bases, with 12 bases lying between them. Germline CDR1 and CDR2: MNHNS and SASEGT. As DNA, the CDR3 is TGTGCCACCTGGGACCGTCATCAGCCCCAGCATTTT. Translation: CATWDRHQPQHF.

This clonotype appeared many times. The chain links TRBV10-2 to TRBJ1-5; D call uncertain. Per the germline V gene, CDR1 is WSHSY and CDR2 is SAAADI. The CDR3 sequence is 15 residues long. Trimming pared 6 bases from V and 0 bases from J, leaving 12 bases between. CDR3 coding DNA: TGCGCCAGCAGCGATCCGGGGTTTAGCAATCAGCCCCAGCATTTT. Amino acid sequence: CASSDPGFSNQPQHF.

This clonotype was found many times. The gene calls are TRBV28 and TRBJ1-6; TRBD1 is a possible D gene (5 bases). V was shortened by 3 bases and J by 8 bases, with 11 bases between the two germline ends. CDR3 length equals 14 residues. CDR1 MDHEN and CDR2 SYDVKM come from the germline V gene. CDR3 nucleotides: TGTGCCAGCAGTTTTCCAGGGCTGGATTCACCCCTCCACTTT. Translated: CASSFPGLDSPLHF. Combining the CDR3 with reference TRBV28 and TRBJ1-6 gives the whole variable domain DVKVTQSSRYLVKRTGEKVFLECVQDMDHENMFWYRQDPGLGLRLIYFSYDVKMKEKGDIPEGYSVSREKKERFSLILESASTNQTSMYLCASSFPGLDSPLHFGNGTRLTVT.

This clonotype was seen many times. The chain has TRBV30 and TRBJ1-2; tentatively, D is TRBD1 (6 bases). Per germline, CDR1 GTSNPN and CDR2 SVGIG (reference sequence). The CDR3 sequence is 13 residues long. V lost 0 bases and J lost 4, with 9 bases in between. Written as DNA, the CDR3 is TGTGCCTGGAGTGTCGGACAGTTCTATGGCTACACCTTC. Encoded protein: CAWSVGQFYGYTF. Based on the CDR3 plus reference TRBV30 and TRBJ1-2, the full variable domain is SQTIHQWPATLVQPVGSPLSLECTVEGTSNPNLYWYRQAAGRGLQLLFYSVGIGQISSEVPQNLSASRPQDRQFILSSKKLLLSDSGFYLCAWSVGQFYGYTFGSGTRLTVV.

The chain recombines TRBV28 with TRBJ1-2, with a tentative D call TRBD1 (5 bases). The CDR3 contains 12 residues. CDR1 MDHEN and CDR2 SYDVKM come from the germline V gene. The V end was cut by 6 bases, the J end by 6 bases, with 11 bases between. CDR3 protein: CASRRGGNGYTF. For the CDR3, the DNA is TGTGCCAGCAGAAGGGGAGGAAATGGCTACACCTTC.

This clonotype was seen ten or more times. This chain links TRBV11-1 with TRBJ2-7; 10 bases are shared with TRBD2. This CDR3 is 16 amino acids long. Germline values: CDR1 SGHAT, CDR2 FQDESV (reference sequence). J gave up 4 bases and V 4 bases, and 10 bases lay outside the gene matches. The DNA for the CDR3 is TGTGCCAGCAGCTCATCTGGGTTAGCGGGAGGTTACGAGCAGTACTTC. The encoded protein is CASSSSGLAGGYEQYF.

This clonotype was detected many times. The gene calls are TRBV14 and TRBJ2-7; D is possibly TRBD2 (5 bases). The CDR3 runs to 16 residues. The V gene's germline CDR1 is SGHDN and CDR2 FVKESK. The V and J ends lost 1 base and 0 bases respectively, with 13 bases between them. CDR3 sequence reads: CASSQVRLGSSYEQYF. In nucleotides, the CDR3 is TGTGCCAGCAGCCAAGTTCGGCTAGGGAGCTCCTACGAGCAGTACTTC.

This clonotype was picked up many times. The chain links TRBV9 to TRBJ1-1; D is perhaps TRBD1 (6 bases). Trimming left V 2 bases short and J 5 bases short, with 10 bases between. The CDR3 spans 13 residues. In germline, CDR1 is SGDLS, CDR2 YYNGEE. The CDR3 sequence: CASSVGAGTEAFF. In nucleotides, the CDR3 is TGTGCCAGCAGCGTGGGGGCGGGGACTGAAGCTTTCTTT.